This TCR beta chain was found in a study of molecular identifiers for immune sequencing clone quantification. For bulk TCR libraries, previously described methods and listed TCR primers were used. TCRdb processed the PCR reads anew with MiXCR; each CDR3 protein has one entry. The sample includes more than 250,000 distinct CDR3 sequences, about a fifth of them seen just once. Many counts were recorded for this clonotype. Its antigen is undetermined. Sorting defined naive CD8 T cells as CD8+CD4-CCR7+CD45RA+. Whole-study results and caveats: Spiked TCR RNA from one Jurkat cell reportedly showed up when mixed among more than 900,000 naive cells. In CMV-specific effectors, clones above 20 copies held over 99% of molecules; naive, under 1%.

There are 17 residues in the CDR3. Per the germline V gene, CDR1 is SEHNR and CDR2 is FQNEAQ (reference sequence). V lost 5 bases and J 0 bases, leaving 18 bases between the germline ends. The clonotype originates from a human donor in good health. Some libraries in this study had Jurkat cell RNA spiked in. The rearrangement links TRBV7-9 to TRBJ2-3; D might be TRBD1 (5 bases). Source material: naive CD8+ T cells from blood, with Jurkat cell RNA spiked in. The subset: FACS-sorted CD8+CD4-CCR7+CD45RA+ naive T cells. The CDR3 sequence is CASSAVLGVSSTDTQYF. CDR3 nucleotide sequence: TGTGCCAGCAGCGCAGTGCTAGGGGTTTCTAGCACAGATACGCAGTATTTT. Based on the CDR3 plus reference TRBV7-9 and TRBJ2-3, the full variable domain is DTGVSQNPRHKITKRGQNVTFRCDPISEHNRLYWYRQTLGQGPEFLTYFQNEAQLEKSRLLSDRFSAERPKGSFSTLEIQRTEQGDSAMYLCASSAVLGVSSTDTQYFGPGTRLTVL.